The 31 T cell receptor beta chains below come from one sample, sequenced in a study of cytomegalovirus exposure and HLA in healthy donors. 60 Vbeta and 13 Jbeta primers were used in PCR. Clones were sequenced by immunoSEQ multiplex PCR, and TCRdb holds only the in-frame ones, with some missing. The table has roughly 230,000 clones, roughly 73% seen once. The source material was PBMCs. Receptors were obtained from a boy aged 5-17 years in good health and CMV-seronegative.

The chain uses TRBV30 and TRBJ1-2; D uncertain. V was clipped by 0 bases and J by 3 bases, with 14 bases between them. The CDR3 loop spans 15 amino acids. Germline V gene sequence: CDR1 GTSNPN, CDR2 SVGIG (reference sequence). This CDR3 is CAWSVRRFSDYGYTF. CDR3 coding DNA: TGTGCCTGGAGTGTAAGGAGATTTAGTGACTATGGCTACACCTTC.

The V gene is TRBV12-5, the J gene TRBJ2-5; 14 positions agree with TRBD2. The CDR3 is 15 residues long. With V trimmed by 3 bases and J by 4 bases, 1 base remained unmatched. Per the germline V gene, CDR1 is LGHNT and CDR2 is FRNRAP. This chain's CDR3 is CASGLGLAGGETQYF. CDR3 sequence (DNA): TGTGCTAGTGGTTTAGGACTAGCGGGAGGAGAGACCCAGTACTTC.

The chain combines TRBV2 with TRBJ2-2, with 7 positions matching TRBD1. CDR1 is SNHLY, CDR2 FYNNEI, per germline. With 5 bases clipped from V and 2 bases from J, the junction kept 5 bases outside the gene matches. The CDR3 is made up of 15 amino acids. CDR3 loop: CASSRDRVNTGELFF. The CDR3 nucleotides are TGTGCCAGCAGTCGGGACAGAGTCAACACCGGGGAGCTGTTTTTT.

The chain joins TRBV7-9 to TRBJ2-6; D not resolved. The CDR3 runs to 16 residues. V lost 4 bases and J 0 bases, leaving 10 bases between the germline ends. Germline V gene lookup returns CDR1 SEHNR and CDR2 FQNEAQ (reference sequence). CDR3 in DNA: TGTGCCAGCAGCTCGCTCCCGCGCTCTGGGGCCAACGTCCTGACTTTC. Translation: CASSSLPRSGANVLTF.

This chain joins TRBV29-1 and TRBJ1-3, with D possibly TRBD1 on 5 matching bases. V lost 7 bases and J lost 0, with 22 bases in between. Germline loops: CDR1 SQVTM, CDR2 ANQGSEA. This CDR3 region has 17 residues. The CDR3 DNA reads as TGCAGCGCGGCATACCCCGGGACTGGCGCCTCTGGAAACACCATATATTTT. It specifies CSAAYPGTGASGNTIYF.

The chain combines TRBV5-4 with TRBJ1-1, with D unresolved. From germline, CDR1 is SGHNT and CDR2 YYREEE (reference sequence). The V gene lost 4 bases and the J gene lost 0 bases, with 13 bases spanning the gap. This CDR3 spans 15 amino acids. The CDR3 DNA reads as TGTGCCAGCAGCCCTCGTGCAAGCATGAACACTGAAGCTTTCTTT. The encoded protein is CASSPRASMNTEAFF.

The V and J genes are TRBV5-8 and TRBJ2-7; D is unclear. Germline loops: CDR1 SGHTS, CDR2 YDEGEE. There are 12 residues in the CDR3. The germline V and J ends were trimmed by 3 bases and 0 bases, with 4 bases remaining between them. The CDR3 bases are TGTGCCAGCAGCTCCAGCTCCTACGAGCAGTACTTC. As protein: CASSSSSYEQYF.

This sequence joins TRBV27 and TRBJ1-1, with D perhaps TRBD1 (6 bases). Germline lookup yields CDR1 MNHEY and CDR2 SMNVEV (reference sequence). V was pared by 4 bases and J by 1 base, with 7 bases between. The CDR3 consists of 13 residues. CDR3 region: CASSWGPNTEAFF. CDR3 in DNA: TGTGCCAGCAGTTGGGGGCCGAACACTGAAGCTTTCTTT.

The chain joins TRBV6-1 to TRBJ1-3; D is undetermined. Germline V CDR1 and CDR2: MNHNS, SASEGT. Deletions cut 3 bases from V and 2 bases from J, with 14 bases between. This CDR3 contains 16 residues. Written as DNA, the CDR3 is TGTGCCAGCAGTGATAAAGGGAGGCTCGCTGGAAACACCATATATTTT. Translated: CASSDKGRLAGNTIYF.

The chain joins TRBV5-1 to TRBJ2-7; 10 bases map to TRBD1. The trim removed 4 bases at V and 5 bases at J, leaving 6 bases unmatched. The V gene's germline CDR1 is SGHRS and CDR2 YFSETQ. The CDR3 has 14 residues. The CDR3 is CASSRGQGPDEQYF. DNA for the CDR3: TGCGCCAGCAGCAGGGGACAGGGGCCCGACGAGCAGTACTTC. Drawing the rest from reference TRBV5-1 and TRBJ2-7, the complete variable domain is KAGVTQTPRYLIKTRGQQVTLSCSPISGHRSVSWYQQTPGQGLQFLFEYFSETQRNKGNFPGRFSGRQFSNSRSEMNVSTLELGDSALYLCASSRGQGPDEQYFGPGTRLTVT.

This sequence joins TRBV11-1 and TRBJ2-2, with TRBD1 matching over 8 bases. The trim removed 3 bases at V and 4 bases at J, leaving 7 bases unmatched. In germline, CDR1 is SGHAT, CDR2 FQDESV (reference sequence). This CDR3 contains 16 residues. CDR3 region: CASSLPGTGPTGELFF. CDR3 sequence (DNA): TGTGCCAGCAGCTTGCCTGGGACAGGTCCCACCGGGGAGCTGTTTTTT.

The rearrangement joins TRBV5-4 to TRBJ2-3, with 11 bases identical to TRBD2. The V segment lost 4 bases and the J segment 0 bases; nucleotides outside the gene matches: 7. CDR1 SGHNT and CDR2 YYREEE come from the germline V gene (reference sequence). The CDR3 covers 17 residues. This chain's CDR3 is CASSPTLAGGSTDTQYF. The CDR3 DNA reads TGTGCCAGCAGCCCTACTTTAGCGGGAGGGAGCACAGATACGCAGTATTTT. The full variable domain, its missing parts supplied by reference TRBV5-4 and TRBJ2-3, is ETGVTQSPTHLIKTRGQQVTLRCSSQSGHNTVSWYQQALGQGPQFIFQYYREEENGRGNFPPRFSGLQFPNYSSELNVNALELDDSALYLCASSPTLAGGSTDTQYFGPGTRLTVL.

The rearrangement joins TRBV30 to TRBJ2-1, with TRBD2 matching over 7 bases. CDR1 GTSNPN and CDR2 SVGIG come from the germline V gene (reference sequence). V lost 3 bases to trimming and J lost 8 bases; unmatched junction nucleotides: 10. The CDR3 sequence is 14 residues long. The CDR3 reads CAWSEGGSIYEQFF. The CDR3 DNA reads TGTGCCTGGAGCGAAGGCGGGAGCATATATGAGCAGTTCTTC.

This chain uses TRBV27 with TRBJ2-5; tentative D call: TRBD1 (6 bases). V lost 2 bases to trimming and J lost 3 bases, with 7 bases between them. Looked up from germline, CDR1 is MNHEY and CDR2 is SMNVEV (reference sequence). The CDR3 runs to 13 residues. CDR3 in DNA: TGTGCCAGCAGTTTAAGGACAGAAGAGACCCAGTACTTC. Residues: CASSLRTEETQYF.

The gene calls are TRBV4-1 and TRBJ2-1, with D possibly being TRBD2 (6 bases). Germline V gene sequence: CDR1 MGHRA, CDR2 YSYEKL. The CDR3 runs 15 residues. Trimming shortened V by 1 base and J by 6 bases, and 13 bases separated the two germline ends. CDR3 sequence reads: CASSQVAGRGNEQFF. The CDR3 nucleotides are TGCGCCAGCAGCCAAGTAGCCGGGAGAGGCAATGAGCAGTTCTTC.

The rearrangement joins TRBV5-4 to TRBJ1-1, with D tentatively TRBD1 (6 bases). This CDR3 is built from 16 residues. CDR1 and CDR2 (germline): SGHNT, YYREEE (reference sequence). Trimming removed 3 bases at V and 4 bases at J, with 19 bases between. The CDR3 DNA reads TGTGCCAGCAGCTATTACGGGGGGTTAGGGGGCACTGAAGCTTTCTTT. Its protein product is CASSYYGGLGGTEAFF.

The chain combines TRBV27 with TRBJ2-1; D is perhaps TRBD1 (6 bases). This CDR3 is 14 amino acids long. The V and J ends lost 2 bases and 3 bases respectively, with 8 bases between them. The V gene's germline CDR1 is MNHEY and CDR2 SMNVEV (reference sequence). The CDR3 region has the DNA TGTGCCAGCAGTTTAGTGGACAGCTACAATGAGCAGTTCTTC. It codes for CASSLVDSYNEQFF.

DNA of the CDR3: TGCGCCAGCAGCTTGTCCTTCACAGGGTCCTACGAGCAGTACTTC. Protein product: CASSLSFTGSYEQYF. This chain uses TRBV5-1 with TRBJ2-7; D is possibly TRBD1 (6 bases). Germline V gene sequence: CDR1 SGHRS, CDR2 YFSETQ. The CDR3 runs to 15 residues. The V end was cut by 1 base, the J end by 1 base, with 12 bases between.

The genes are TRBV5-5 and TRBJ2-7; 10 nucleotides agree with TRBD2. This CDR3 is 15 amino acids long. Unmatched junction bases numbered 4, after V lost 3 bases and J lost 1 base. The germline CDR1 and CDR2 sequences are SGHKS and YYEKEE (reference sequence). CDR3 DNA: TGTGCCAGCAGCTATGGACTAGCGGAATCCTACGAGCAGTACTTC. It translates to CASSYGLAESYEQYF.

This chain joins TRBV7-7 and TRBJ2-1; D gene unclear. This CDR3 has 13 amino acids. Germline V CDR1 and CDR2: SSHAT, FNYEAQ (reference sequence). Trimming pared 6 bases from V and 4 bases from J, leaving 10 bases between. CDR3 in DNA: TGTGCCAGCAGTTCCACACCGTACAATGAGCAGTTCTTC. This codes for CASSSTPYNEQFF.

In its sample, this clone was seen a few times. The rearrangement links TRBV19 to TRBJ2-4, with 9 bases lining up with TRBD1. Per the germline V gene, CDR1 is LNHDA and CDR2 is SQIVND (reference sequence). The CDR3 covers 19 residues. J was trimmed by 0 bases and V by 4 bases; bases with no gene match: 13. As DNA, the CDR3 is TGTGCCAGTAGTAAATCCGGGACAGGGTTGACTTTAGCCAAAAACATTCAGTACTTC. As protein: CASSKSGTGLTLAKNIQYF.

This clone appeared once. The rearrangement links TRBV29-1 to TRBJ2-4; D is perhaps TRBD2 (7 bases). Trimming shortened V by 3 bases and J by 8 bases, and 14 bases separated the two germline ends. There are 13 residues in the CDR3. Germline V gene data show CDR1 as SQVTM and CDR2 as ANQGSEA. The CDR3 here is CSVDGGAADIQYF. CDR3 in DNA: TGCAGCGTTGATGGGGGGGCGGCGGACATTCAGTACTTC.

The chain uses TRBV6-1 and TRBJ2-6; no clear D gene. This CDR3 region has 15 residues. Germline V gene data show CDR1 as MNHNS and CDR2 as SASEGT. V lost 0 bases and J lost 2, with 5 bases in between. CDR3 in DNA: TGTGCCAGCAGTGAAGCTATAACTGGGGCCAACGTCCTGACTTTC. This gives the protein CASSEAITGANVLTF.

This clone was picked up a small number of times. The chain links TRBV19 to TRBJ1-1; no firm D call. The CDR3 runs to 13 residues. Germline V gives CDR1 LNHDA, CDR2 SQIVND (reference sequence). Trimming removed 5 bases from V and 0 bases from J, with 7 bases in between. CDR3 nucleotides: TGTGCCAGTAGTGTCCAGATGAACACTGAAGCTTTCTTT. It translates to CASSVQMNTEAFF. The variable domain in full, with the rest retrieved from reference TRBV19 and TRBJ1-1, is DGGITQSPKYLFRKEGQNVTLSCEQNLNHDAMYWYRQDPGQGLRLIYYSQIVNDFQKGDIAEGYSVSREKKESFPLTVTSAQKNPTAFYLCASSVQMNTEAFFGQGTRLTVV.

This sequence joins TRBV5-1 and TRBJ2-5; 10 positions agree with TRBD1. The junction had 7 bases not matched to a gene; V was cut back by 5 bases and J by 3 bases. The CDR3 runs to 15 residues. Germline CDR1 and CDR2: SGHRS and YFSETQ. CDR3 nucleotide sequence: TGCGCCAGCAGTCAAGACAGGGGGCTAGAAGAGACCCAGTACTTC. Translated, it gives CASSQDRGLEETQYF.

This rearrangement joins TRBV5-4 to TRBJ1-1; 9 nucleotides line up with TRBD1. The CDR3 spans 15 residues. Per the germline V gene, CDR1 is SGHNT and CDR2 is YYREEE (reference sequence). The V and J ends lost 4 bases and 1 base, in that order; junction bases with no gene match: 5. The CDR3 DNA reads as TGTGCCAGCAGCGTCCGGGACAGGGAGAACACTGAAGCTTTCTTT. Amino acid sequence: CASSVRDRENTEAFF.

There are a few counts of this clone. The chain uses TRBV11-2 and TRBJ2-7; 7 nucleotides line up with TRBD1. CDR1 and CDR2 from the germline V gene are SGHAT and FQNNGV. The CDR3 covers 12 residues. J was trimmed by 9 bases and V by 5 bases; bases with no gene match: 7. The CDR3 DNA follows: TGTGCCAGCAGCAACCGGGACAGAAGGCAGTACTTC. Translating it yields CASSNRDRRQYF.

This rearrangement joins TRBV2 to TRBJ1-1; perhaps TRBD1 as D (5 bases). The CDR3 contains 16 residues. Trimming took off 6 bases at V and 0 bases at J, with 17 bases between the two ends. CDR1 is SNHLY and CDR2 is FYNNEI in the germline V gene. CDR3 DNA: TGTGCCAGCAGATGGACCCCGACGGACATGAACACTGAAGCTTTCTTT. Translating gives CASRWTPTDMNTEAFF.

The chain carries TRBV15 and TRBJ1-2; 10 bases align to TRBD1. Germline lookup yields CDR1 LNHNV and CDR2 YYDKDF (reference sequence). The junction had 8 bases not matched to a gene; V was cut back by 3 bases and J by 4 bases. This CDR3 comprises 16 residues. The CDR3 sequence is CATSRTGGGPLYGYTF. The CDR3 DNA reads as TGTGCCACCAGCAGGACAGGGGGCGGACCTCTCTATGGCTACACCTTC.

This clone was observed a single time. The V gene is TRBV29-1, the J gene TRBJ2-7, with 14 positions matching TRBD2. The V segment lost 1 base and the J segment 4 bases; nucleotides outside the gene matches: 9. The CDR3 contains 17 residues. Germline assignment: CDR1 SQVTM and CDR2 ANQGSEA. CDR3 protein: CSVEGERLAGGPYEQYF. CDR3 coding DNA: TGCAGCGTTGAAGGGGAAAGACTAGCGGGAGGGCCTTACGAGCAGTACTTC.

The CDR3 spells CASSLTGTGTEAFF. The DNA of the CDR3 is TGTGCCAGCAGCTTAACTGGGACAGGGACTGAAGCTTTCTTT. The V gene is TRBV11-2, the J gene TRBJ1-1; TRBD1 agrees at 9 bases. Germline CDR1 SGHAT, CDR2 FQNNGV. V dropped 2 bases and J dropped 5; count of bases not matched to a gene: 3. This CDR3 is 14 amino acids long.